A selection of T cell receptor beta chains follows, all from one sample in a study of STAT3 mutations in large granular lymphocyte leukemia. The data were produced by immunoSEQ multiplex PCR, yet TCRdb's version contains in-frame clones alone and is incomplete. Of some 13,000 clones listed, over 85% were seen once; the top ten hold 33%. The sequencing input was peripheral blood mononuclear cells. The receptor source for this set is a man aged 40-49 years with T-cell large granular lymphocyte leukemia. Some clones in this sample may be carry-over from other donors' samples. The CDR3 runs from the conserved cysteine through the conserved F or W. A D gene is named only where the DNA matches it firmly. Only part of the rows carry a size: once, few, many, or a class if the clone is expanded.

v_gene: TRBV7-9
j_gene: TRBJ2-1
abundance: .
d_gene: TRBD1
CDR3aa: CASSLRGLGVVNEQFF
CDR3nt: TGTGCCAGCAGCTTAAGGGGGCTGGGGGTAGTCAATGAGCAGTTCTTC

v_gene: TRBV9
j_gene: TRBJ2-3
abundance: .
d_gene: .
CDR3aa: CASSVEAGSGTDTQYF
CDR3nt: TGTGCCAGCAGCGTAGAGGCAGGGTCAGGCACAGATACGCAGTATTTT

v_gene: TRBV27
j_gene: TRBJ1-2
abundance: .
d_gene: .
CDR3aa: CASSLKGIRSNYGYTF
CDR3nt: TGTGCCAGCAGCTTGAAGGGGATACGATCGAACTATGGCTACACCTTC

v_gene: TRBV5-1
j_gene: TRBJ2-3
abundance: .
d_gene: .
CDR3aa: CASSLQGSDTDTQYF
CDR3nt: TGCGCCAGCAGCTTGCAAGGGTCGGACACAGATACGCAGTATTTT

v_gene: TRBV18
j_gene: TRBJ2-5
abundance: .
d_gene: .
CDR3aa: CASSPGVARGQETQYF
CDR3nt: TGTGCCAGCTCACCCGGGGTGGCCAGAGGCCAAGAGACCCAGTACTTC

v_gene: TRBV14
j_gene: TRBJ2-7
abundance: .
d_gene: .
CDR3aa: CASSQDRRWEQYF
CDR3nt: TGTGCCAGCAGCCAAGATCGACGGTGGGAGCAGTACTTC

v_gene: TRBV5-4
j_gene: TRBJ1-1
abundance: .
d_gene: .
CDR3aa: CASSWETGNTEAFF
CDR3nt: TGTGCCAGCAGCTGGGAGACAGGGAACACTGAAGCTTTCTTT

v_gene: TRBV18
j_gene: TRBJ1-5
abundance: .
d_gene: TRBD1
CDR3aa: CASSRTGGMSNQPQHF
CDR3nt: TGTGCCAGCTCACGCACAGGGGGAATGAGCAATCAGCCCCAGCATTTT

v_gene: TRBV13
j_gene: TRBJ2-3
abundance: .
d_gene: .
CDR3aa: CASSLRDFHTDTQYF
CDR3nt: TGTGCCAGCAGCTTAAGGGACTTTCACACAGATACGCAGTATTTT

v_gene: TRBV27
j_gene: TRBJ1-5
abundance: .
d_gene: .
CDR3aa: CASRRRPGGNQPQHF
CDR3nt: TGTGCCAGCAGGCGAAGGCCGGGGGGCAATCAGCCCCAGCATTTT

v_gene: TRBV18
j_gene: TRBJ1-1
abundance: .
d_gene: .
CDR3aa: CASSPSGTLNTEAFF
CDR3nt: TGTGCCAGCTCACCCTCGGGCACCCTGAACACTGAAGCTTTCTTT

v_gene: TRBV18
j_gene: TRBJ1-1
abundance: .
d_gene: TRBD1
CDR3aa: CASSRTGGAEAFF
CDR3nt: TGTGCCAGCTCGCGGACAGGAGGTGCTGAAGCTTTCTTT

v_gene: TRBV9
j_gene: TRBJ2-5
abundance: .
d_gene: TRBD2
CDR3aa: CASSGVFRGGRETQYF
CDR3nt: TGTGCCAGCAGCGGGGTCTTCCGGGGGGGCCGGGAGACCCAGTACTTC

v_gene: TRBV5-4
j_gene: TRBJ2-5
abundance: .
d_gene: .
CDR3aa: CASSLEMGYQETQYF
CDR3nt: TGTGCCAGCAGCTTGGAAATGGGGTACCAAGAGACCCAGTACTTC

v_gene: TRBV29-1
j_gene: TRBJ2-3
abundance: few
d_gene: .
CDR3aa: CSVAMGATDTQYF
CDR3nt: TGCAGCGTTGCGATGGGGGCTACAGATACGCAGTATTTT

v_gene: TRBV7-9
j_gene: TRBJ1-4
abundance: once
d_gene: .
CDR3aa: CASSHPMGHAIF
CDR3nt: TGTGCCAGCAGCCACCCCATGGGACACGCGATTTTT

v_gene: TRBV28
j_gene: TRBJ2-3
abundance: .
d_gene: TRBD2
CDR3aa: CASSPIGLAGPTDTQYF
CDR3nt: TGTGCCAGCAGTCCGATTGGACTAGCGGGGCCCACAGATACGCAGTATTTT

v_gene: TRBV30
j_gene: TRBJ2-3
abundance: .
d_gene: TRBD1
CDR3aa: CAWSRAPTGNTQYF
CDR3nt: TGTGCCTGGAGCCGCGCCCCGACAGGGAATACGCAGTATTTT

v_gene: TRBV7-2
j_gene: TRBJ2-5
abundance: .
d_gene: .
CDR3aa: CASSLLSGEETQYF
CDR3nt: TGTGCCAGCAGCTTACTTTCAGGGGAAGAGACCCAGTACTTC

v_gene: TRBV5-8
j_gene: TRBJ1-1
abundance: .
d_gene: .
CDR3aa: CASSPGGGAWNTEAFF
CDR3nt: TGTGCCAGCAGCCCCGGTGGGGGGGCGTGGAACACTGAAGCTTTCTTT

v_gene: TRBV7-9
j_gene: TRBJ2-2
abundance: once
d_gene: .
CDR3aa: CASSEQGGSTGELFF
CDR3nt: TGTGCCAGCAGCGAGCAGGGGGGCTCGACCGGGGAGCTGTTTTTT

v_gene: TRBV18
j_gene: TRBJ2-7
abundance: .
d_gene: .
CDR3aa: CASSPMSVGVATSYEQYF
CDR3nt: TGTGCCAGCTCACCAATGAGTGTTGGAGTGGCGACCTCCTACGAGCAGTACTTC

v_gene: TRBV9
j_gene: TRBJ1-2
abundance: .
d_gene: .
CDR3aa: CASSVGSGHYGYTF
CDR3nt: TGTGCCAGCAGCGTAGGATCCGGGCACTATGGCTACACCTTC

v_gene: TRBV6-1
j_gene: TRBJ2-7
abundance: .
d_gene: .
CDR3aa: CASSQTDFYEQYF
CDR3nt: TGTGCCAGCAGTCAAACAGACTTCTACGAGCAGTACTTC

v_gene: TRBV7-9
j_gene: TRBJ1-1
abundance: .
d_gene: TRBD1
CDR3aa: CASSASGTGAEAFF
CDR3nt: TGTGCCAGCAGCGCCTCCGGGACAGGGGCTGAAGCTTTCTTT

v_gene: TRBV18
j_gene: TRBJ2-7
abundance: once
d_gene: TRBD1
CDR3aa: CASSPPTGAVSHEQYF
CDR3nt: TGTGCCAGCTCACCACCCACAGGGGCGGTTTCCCACGAGCAGTACTTC

v_gene: TRBV27
j_gene: TRBJ1-5
abundance: .
d_gene: .
CDR3aa: CASSFFVNQPQHF
CDR3nt: TGTGCCAGCAGTTTTTTTGTCAATCAGCCCCAGCATTTT

v_gene: TRBV6-5
j_gene: TRBJ1-2
abundance: .
d_gene: TRBD1
CDR3aa: CASSSPPTGTAVRYTF
CDR3nt: TGTGCCAGCAGTTCCCCCCCCACCGGGACAGCCGTCCGCTACACCTTC

v_gene: TRBV5-1
j_gene: TRBJ2-5
abundance: .
d_gene: .
CDR3aa: CASSLAPEGRETQYF
CDR3nt: TGCGCCAGCAGCTTGGCTCCTGAGGGGAGGGAGACCCAGTACTTC

v_gene: TRBV19
j_gene: TRBJ1-1
abundance: medium-sized
d_gene: TRBD1
CDR3aa: CASSIETGAMNTEAFF
CDR3nt: TGTGCCAGTAGTATAGAGACAGGGGCAATGAACACTGAAGCTTTCTTT

v_gene: TRBV18
j_gene: TRBJ2-5
abundance: once
d_gene: .
CDR3aa: CASSPIRGIRQETQYF
CDR3nt: TGTGCCAGCTCACCCATCAGGGGCATCCGACAAGAGACCCAGTACTTC

v_gene: TRBV4-3
j_gene: TRBJ2-2
abundance: .
d_gene: TRBD2
CDR3aa: CASSQSGGRTGELFF
CDR3nt: TGCGCCAGCAGCCAGTCGGGGGGACGAACCGGGGAGCTGTTTTTT

v_gene: TRBV5-5
j_gene: TRBJ2-7
abundance: .
d_gene: TRBD1
CDR3aa: CASSLAGTGISYEQYF
CDR3nt: TGTGCCAGCAGCTTGGCAGGGACAGGAATATCCTACGAGCAGTACTTC

v_gene: TRBV6-5
j_gene: TRBJ1-6
abundance: .
d_gene: .
CDR3aa: CASSYRAPNSPLHF
CDR3nt: TGTGCCAGCAGTTACCGGGCCCCTAATTCACCCCTCCACTTT

v_gene: TRBV4-1
j_gene: TRBJ2-2
abundance: .
d_gene: .
CDR3aa: CASSQPSSHQNTGELFF
CDR3nt: TGCGCCAGCAGCCAACCTTCCTCACACCAGAACACCGGGGAGCTGTTTTTT

v_gene: TRBV6-5
j_gene: TRBJ2-7
abundance: .
d_gene: TRBD1
CDR3aa: CASSSPGQDTYEQYF
CDR3nt: TGTGCCAGCAGCTCTCCCGGACAGGACACCTACGAGCAGTACTTC

v_gene: TRBV30
j_gene: TRBJ1-1
abundance: .
d_gene: .
CDR3aa: CAWSTGSPEAFF
CDR3nt: TGTGCCTGGAGTACAGGGTCTCCTGAAGCTTTCTTT

v_gene: TRBV7-8
j_gene: TRBJ2-1
abundance: .
d_gene: .
CDR3aa: CASSFGVNEQFF
CDR3nt: TGTGCCAGCAGCTTCGGGGTGAATGAGCAGTTCTTC

v_gene: TRBV10-3
j_gene: TRBJ2-3
abundance: .
d_gene: .
CDR3aa: CAISESTGTDTQYF
CDR3nt: TGTGCCATCAGTGAGTCTACCGGCACAGATACGCAGTATTTT

v_gene: TRBV27
j_gene: TRBJ2-7
abundance: .
d_gene: .
CDR3aa: CASSPDLVWGQSYEQYF
CDR3nt: TGTGCCAGCAGTCCCGACCTTGTGTGGGGCCAGTCCTACGAGCAGTACTTC

v_gene: TRBV5-1
j_gene: TRBJ2-4
abundance: .
d_gene: TRBD1
CDR3aa: CASSTGGTKNIQYF
CDR3nt: TGCGCCAGCAGCACAGGGGGCACCAAAAACATTCAGTACTTC

v_gene: TRBV5-1
j_gene: TRBJ2-7
abundance: .
d_gene: .
CDR3aa: CASSPGATTKYEQYF
CDR3nt: TGCGCCAGCAGCCCGGGCGCGACCACTAAGTACGAGCAGTACTTC

v_gene: TRBV11-2
j_gene: TRBJ2-3
abundance: few
d_gene: .
CDR3aa: CASSSYSDTQYF
CDR3nt: TGTGCCAGCAGCTCCTACTCGGATACGCAGTATTTT

v_gene: TRBV6-6
j_gene: TRBJ1-1
abundance: .
d_gene: .
CDR3aa: CASTKNTEAFF
CDR3nt: TGTGCCAGCACTAAGAACACTGAAGCTTTCTTT

v_gene: TRBV7-9
j_gene: TRBJ1-4
abundance: .
d_gene: .
CDR3aa: CASSWGRQFNEKLFF
CDR3nt: TGTGCCAGCAGCTGGGGCCGGCAGTTTAATGAAAAACTGTTTTTT

v_gene: TRBV6-5
j_gene: TRBJ2-7
abundance: .
d_gene: .
CDR3aa: CASSYVAGAYEQYF
CDR3nt: TGTGCCAGCAGTTACGTTGCAGGGGCCTACGAGCAGTACTTC